Judged by abundance, the clone carrying this T cell receptor (beta chain) is medium-sized. Its antigen is undetermined. The ends were cut back, 7 bases at V and 6 bases at J, with 18 bases in the middle. The CDR3 sequence is 14 residues long. CDR1 and CDR2 from the germline V gene are SGHVS and FNYEAQ. Constant-segment primers were used for 5'RACE, and the resulting TCR alpha and TCR beta cDNA libraries carried sample barcodes and UMIs. MiXCR, applied by TCRdb to the 5' RACE reads, yields one record per CDR3 protein. The sample yields 40,000 to 60,000 distinct CDR3 sequences, over 8.5% seen once. This sample was taken from a study of T-cell memory formation after mild COVID-19. Looking at the study overall: Clusters of TCRs were largely donor specific.

General study results and limits: Later expanders leaned toward CD4+, whereas clones contracting from day 15 to 85 were balanced CD4/CD8. Mainly in CM and EM were contracting CD4+ clones; CD8+ were in EMRA.

This sequence originates from an adult woman who had mild COVID-19 (a few samples of this study predate the infection). Cell type and time point are not known. This chain uses TRBV7-6 with TRBJ2-5; the D gene could be TRBD1 or TRBD2 (5 bases each). Material for sequencing was PBMCs or a T cell subset sorted from them (not recorded which). The CDR3 reads CASTPPRGPQTQYF. In nucleotides, the CDR3 is TGTGCCAGCACACCTCCCCGGGGACCCCAGACCCAGTACTTC.